The 28 T cell receptor beta chains below come from one sample, sequenced in a study of HIV-infected patients and healthy controls. One entry per CDR3 protein, called by TCRdb with MiXCR from the 5' RACE reads. The sample includes approximately 64,000 distinct CDR3 sequences, roughly a fifth seen only once; the top ten take approximately 1.5%. The sample consisted of CD4+ T cells from blood. These receptor sequences come from a human donor in good health.

This clonotype was picked up many times. V is TRBV20-1 and J is TRBJ2-1; TRBD2 matches at 11 bases. The J segment lost 2 bases and the V segment lost 4 bases, leaving 1 base of the junction unmatched. Germline CDR1 DFQATT, CDR2 SNEGSKA (reference sequence). The CDR3 consists of 14 residues. The CDR3 sequence: CSAMGLAAYNEQFF. The DNA of the CDR3 is TGCAGTGCTATGGGACTAGCGGCCTACAATGAGCAGTTCTTC.

In the case of this clonotype: A much larger clone lies one base from this, so it may be a read error. The chain recombines TRBV27 with TRBJ2-7; D ambiguous. The V gene lost 6 bases and the J gene lost 2 bases, with 11 bases spanning the gap. The CDR3 has 13 residues. Germline-derived CDR1 and CDR2 are MNHEY and SMNVEV (reference sequence). The CDR3 loop is CASRFLGPYEQYF. The CDR3 DNA reads as TGTGCCAGCAGGTTCCTTGGCCCCTACGAGCAGTACTTC.

This clonotype was seen a handful of times. The chain uses TRBV6-5 and TRBJ2-3; 7 nucleotides line up with TRBD2. Germline loops: CDR1 MNHEY, CDR2 SVGAGI. V was pared by 5 bases and J by 0 bases, with 5 bases of the junction left unmatched. The CDR3 consists of 15 residues. This CDR3 reads CASSQGLVSTDTQYF. In nucleotides, the CDR3 is TGTGCCAGCAGTCAAGGACTAGTTAGCACAGATACGCAGTATTTT.

This clonotype came up a few times. The CDR3 loop reads CASSYGLGGTNTEAFF. CDR3 coding DNA: TGTGCCAGCAGTTACGGTTTGGGGGGCACGAACACTGAAGCTTTCTTT. The chain is built from TRBV6-2 or TRBV6-3 and TRBJ1-1, with D perhaps matching TRBD1 (6 bases). CDR3 length equals 16 residues. The germline V gene has CDR1 MNHEY and CDR2 SVGEGT. V lost 2 bases and J 1 base, leaving 14 bases between the germline ends.

There are many counts of this clonotype. The chain combines TRBV18 with TRBJ1-2; TRBD1 might be the D (6 bases). The CDR3 extends over 17 amino acids. V shed 3 bases and J shed 3 bases, with 20 bases lying between them. CDR1 is KGHSH and CDR2 is LQKENI in the germline V gene. In nucleotides, the CDR3 is TGTGCCAGCTCACCCCGCCTGGCGGGGGGCGCGTACTATGGCTACACCTTC. It translates to CASSPRLAGGAYYGYTF.

The chain employs TRBV20-1 and TRBJ1-5; 7 bases align to TRBD1. V lost 3 bases to trimming and J lost 0 bases; unmatched junction nucleotides: 5. This CDR3 spans 15 amino acids. CDR1 DFQATT and CDR2 SNEGSKA come from the germline V gene (reference sequence). CDR3 sequence: CSASDRAPSNQPQHF. CDR3 DNA: TGCAGTGCTAGTGACAGGGCCCCTAGCAATCAGCCCCAGCATTTT.

This clonotype was counted a few times. The chain links TRBV5-6 to TRBJ2-3; D gene uncertain. This CDR3 region has 12 residues. Germline CDR1 is SGHDT and CDR2 is YYEEEE. Trimming removed 0 bases at V and 6 bases at J, with 5 bases between. CDR3 in amino acids: CASSLERDTQYF. As DNA, the CDR3 is TGTGCCAGCAGCTTGGAGAGGGATACGCAGTATTTT.

The chain employs TRBV12-3 or TRBV12-4 and TRBJ2-7; possibly TRBD1 for D (5 bases). CDR3 length: 15 residues. V lost 1 base and J 7 bases, leaving 17 bases between the germline ends. The CDR3 here is CASSLGSRGHREQYF. CDR3 coding DNA: TGTGCCAGCAGTTTAGGGTCTAGGGGCCACCGGGAGCAGTACTTC.

The table lists this clonotype with many counts. This chain uses TRBV6-1 with TRBJ1-4; TRBD1 might be the D (5 bases). Trimming pared 3 bases from V and 6 bases from J, leaving 14 bases between. The germline gives CDR1 MNHNS, CDR2 SASEGT. The CDR3 covers 15 residues. CDR3 sequence (DNA): TGTGCCAGCAGTGAGTCAAACCAGGGTTATGAAAAACTGTTTTTT. Translated, it gives CASSESNQGYEKLFF.

This clonotype was recorded many times. V is TRBV9 and J is TRBJ2-3; possible D gene TRBD1, 6 bases. CDR1 SGDLS and CDR2 YYNGEE come from the germline V gene. This CDR3 contains 14 residues. V lost 7 bases, J lost 4 bases, and 16 bases lay in between. The CDR3 here is CASGVGQGSDTQYF. CDR3 coding DNA: TGTGCCAGCGGGGTCGGGCAGGGGTCAGATACGCAGTATTTT.

In its sample, this clonotype was seen a few times. The chain carries TRBV5-6 and TRBJ1-3; no reliable D call. CDR1 and CDR2 (germline): SGHDT, YYEEEE. The CDR3 contains 17 residues. V lost 1 base and J lost 0, with 14 bases in between. The CDR3 sequence: CASSLLLASSSGNTIYF. CDR3 coding DNA: TGTGCCAGCAGCTTGCTGCTCGCTAGCAGCTCTGGAAACACCATATATTTT.

V gene TRBV14 combines with J gene TRBJ2-2, with D hard to call. The V end was cut by 4 bases, the J end by 4 bases, with 10 bases between. This CDR3 region has 14 residues. Germline V CDR1 and CDR2: SGHDN, FVKESK. CDR3 DNA: TGTGCCAGCAGCCTCCTAAACGGCACCGGGGAGCTGTTTTTT. Encoded protein: CASSLLNGTGELFF.

The chain has TRBV5-4 and TRBJ1-2; TRBD1 aligns across 7 bases. The CDR3 loop spans 13 amino acids. CDR1 is SGHNT, CDR2 YYREEE, per germline (reference sequence). The J segment lost 8 bases and the V segment lost 1 base, leaving 5 bases of the junction unmatched. Here the CDR3 DNA reads TGTGCCAGCAGCTTGAAGGGGGCGCACGGCTACACCTTC. It yields the protein CASSLKGAHGYTF.

This clonotype was recorded at least ten times. The chain links TRBV7-8 to TRBJ1-5; D not resolved. Trimming removed 1 base at V and 1 base at J, with 2 bases between. The CDR3 consists of 13 residues. The germline gives CDR1 SGHVS, CDR2 FQNEAQ. In nucleotides, the CDR3 is TGTGCCAGCAGCTTAGACAGCAATCAGCCCCAGCATTTT. Translation gives CASSLDSNQPQHF.

This clonotype was counted a few times. The J gene is TRBJ2-2, the V gene TRBV11-2; D is unresolved. The germline CDR1 and CDR2 sequences are SGHAT and FQNNGV. Trimming pared 5 bases from V and 3 bases from J, leaving 4 bases between. This CDR3 has 12 amino acids. The CDR3 region is CASSEHTGELFF. The CDR3 DNA follows: TGTGCCAGCAGCGAACACACCGGGGAGCTGTTTTTT.

The chain has TRBV5-1 and TRBJ1-1; tentative D call: TRBD1 (5 bases). Germline V gene data show CDR1 as SGHRS and CDR2 as YFSETQ. The CDR3 spans 15 residues. With 0 bases removed from V and 1 base from J, the gap between germline ends came to 10 bases. In nucleotides, the CDR3 is TGCGCCAGCAGCTTGGGCTGGGGCCCGAACACTGAAGCTTTCTTT. Its protein is CASSLGWGPNTEAFF. Using reference TRBV5-1 and TRBJ1-1 for the parts outside the CDR3, the full variable domain is KAGVTQTPRYLIKTRGQQVTLSCSPISGHRSVSWYQQTPGQGLQFLFEYFSETQRNKGNFPGRFSGRQFSNSRSEMNVSTLELGDSALYLCASSLGWGPNTEAFFGQGTRLTVV.

The table lists this clonotype with a count of one. J is TRBJ2-1 and V is TRBV7-2; tentative D call: TRBD2 (5 bases). V was clipped by 1 base and J by 6 bases, with 16 bases between them. Germline-derived CDR1 and CDR2 are SGHTA and FQGNSA. The CDR3 is 16 residues long. CDR3 amino acids: CASSLGDRVRGNEQFF. CDR3 in DNA: TGTGCCAGCAGCTTAGGAGATCGGGTTCGGGGCAATGAGCAGTTCTTC. The full variable domain, with the rest looked up from reference TRBV7-2 and TRBJ2-1, is GAGVSQSPSNKVTEKGKDVELRCDPISGHTALYWYRQSLGQGLEFLIYFQGNSAPDKSGLPSDRFSAERTGGSVSTLTIQRTQQEDSAVYLCASSLGDRVRGNEQFFGPGTRLTVL.

This clonotype has only one observation. The chain employs TRBV7-2 and TRBJ1-1; D perhaps matches TRBD1 (6 bases). The germline V and J ends were trimmed by 3 bases and 0 bases, with 11 bases remaining between them. The CDR3 has 15 residues. Germline V gene lookup returns CDR1 SGHTA and CDR2 FQGNSA. CDR3 sequence (DNA): TGTGCCAGCAGCTTCAGGGGCCCCATGAACACTGAAGCTTTCTTT. This gives the protein CASSFRGPMNTEAFF.

This chain links TRBV2 with TRBJ2-1; 11 nucleotides line up with TRBD2. There are 17 residues in the CDR3. Germline loops: CDR1 SNHLY, CDR2 FYNNEI. V was clipped by 7 bases and J by 6 bases; unmatched bases: 14. CDR3 bases: TGTGCCAGCATCCCGGAGGTGGTACTAGCGGGAGTCAATGAGCAGTTCTTC. Its translation is CASIPEVVLAGVNEQFF. Using reference TRBV2 and TRBJ2-1 for the parts outside the CDR3, the full variable domain is EPEVTQTPSHQVTQMGQEVILRCVPISNHLYFYWYRQILGQKVEFLVSFYNNEISEKSEIFDDQFSVERPDGSNFTLKIRSTKLEDSAMYFCASIPEVVLAGVNEQFFGPGTRLTVL.

This clonotype was picked up many times. CDR3 in amino acids: CASRSQGSQETQYF. Written as DNA, the CDR3 is TGCGCCAGCAGATCCCAGGGCTCCCAAGAGACCCAGTACTTC. The chain employs TRBV5-1 and TRBJ2-5, with a tentative D call TRBD1 (5 bases). This CDR3 is built from 14 residues. Germline-derived CDR1 and CDR2 are SGHRS and YFSETQ. V lost 5 bases and J 1 base, leaving 12 bases between the germline ends.

This sequence joins TRBV13 and TRBJ1-2, with D possibly matching TRBD1 (6 bases). This CDR3 is built from 17 residues. From germline, CDR1 is PRHDT and CDR2 FYEKMQ (reference sequence). V was clipped by 2 bases and J by 5 bases, with 21 bases between them. CDR3 sequence (DNA): TGTGCCAGCAGCTTAAAACGGACAGAGCTTTTTGGGTATGGCTACACCTTC. This translates into CASSLKRTELFGYGYTF.

Comment on this clonotype: The junction departs from the called germline gene at one end, perhaps through a read error. As DNA, the CDR3 is TGTGCCAGGAGCTTAAGTCAAACGGATGGCTACACCTTC. The encoded protein is CARSLSQTDGYTF. V is TRBV7-9 and J is TRBJ1-2; D gene uncertain. The CDR3 contains 13 residues. CDR1 is SEHNR, CDR2 FQNEAQ, per germline (reference sequence).

V usage is TRBV7-2 and J usage is TRBJ1-4, with 8 bases matching TRBD1. Germline V gives CDR1 SGHTA, CDR2 FQGNSA. Trimming cost V 5 bases and J 2 bases; bases outside gene matches: 4. The CDR3 is made up of 15 amino acids. The CDR3 nucleotides are TGTGCCAGCAGCCCAGGGGGCACGACTAATGAAAAACTGTTTTTT. Its protein is CASSPGGTTNEKLFF.

CDR3 sequence reads: CASSWRLAAPNNEQFF. The CDR3 bases are TGCGCCAGCAGCTGGCGACTAGCCGCCCCAAATAATGAGCAGTTCTTC. The chain recombines TRBV5-1 with TRBJ2-1, with 7 bases matching TRBD2. With V trimmed by 3 bases and J by 7 bases, 13 bases remained unmatched. The CDR3 spans 16 residues. CDR1 is SGHRS and CDR2 is YFSETQ in the germline V gene.

This clonotype was counted many times. The chain couples TRBV24-1 to TRBJ2-3, with TRBD2 matching 11 bases. Unmatched junction bases numbered 0, after V lost 2 bases and J lost 0 bases. Per the germline V gene, CDR1 is KGHDR and CDR2 is SFDVKD. This CDR3 region has 16 residues. CDR3 amino acids: CATSDWTSGSTDTQYF. Here the CDR3 DNA reads TGTGCCACCAGTGATTGGACTAGCGGGAGCACAGATACGCAGTATTTT.

This clonotype was seen a handful of times. The gene calls are TRBV20-1 and TRBJ1-5; tentative D call: TRBD1 (6 bases). The germline V and J ends were trimmed by 1 base and 4 bases, with 20 bases remaining between them. CDR3 length: 17 amino acids. Germline assignment: CDR1 DFQATT and CDR2 SNEGSKA (reference sequence). The CDR3 spells CSARVGGQGSFNQPQHF. Here the CDR3 DNA reads TGCAGTGCTAGAGTAGGGGGGCAGGGGTCGTTTAATCAGCCCCAGCATTTT.

This clonotype was counted between two and nine times. The chain joins TRBV6-2 or TRBV6-3 to TRBJ2-2; D gene unclear. Germline V gene data show CDR1 as MNHEY and CDR2 as SVGEGT. This CDR3 has 14 residues. Trimming left V 4 bases short and J 1 base short, with 7 bases between. The CDR3 loop reads CASSLGRNTGELFF. CDR3 DNA: TGTGCCAGCAGTTTAGGCCGGAACACCGGGGAGCTGTTTTTT.

This clonotype was seen a few times. The chain joins TRBV10-2 to TRBJ1-4; 8 bases line up with TRBD1. The CDR3 loop spans 13 amino acids. Germline CDR1 WSHSY, CDR2 SAAADI. V shed 6 bases and J 8 bases; nucleotides not matched to a gene: 5. DNA for the CDR3: TGCGCCAGCAGGGACAGGGCGGGGGAAAAACTGTTTTTT. It is translated as CASRDRAGEKLFF.